A selection of T cell receptor beta chains follows, all from one sample in a study of shared clonotypes between healthy human individuals. Profiling relied on immunoSEQ multiplex PCR, and the TCRdb table lists in-frame clones only, not all of them. This sample has roughly 2.1 million clones, with more than 85% found just once. The sequenced sample was naive CD8+ T cells from PBMCs. Receptors were obtained from a man younger than 35 in good health. Some clones in this sample may be carry-over from other donors' samples. Each CDR3 is given with its conserved first and last residue. D genes are given only for firm matches. Clone size is stated in some rows and not others, as once, few, many or a class when expanded.

TRBJ2-1	-	TRBV27	-	CASSVQGGRGSDNEQFF	TGTGCCAGCAGCGTGCAGGGGGGGAGGGGCTCGGACAATGAGCAGTTCTTC
TRBJ2-3	-	TRBV7-9	-	CASSLGFPDTQYF	TGTGCCAGCAGCTTAGGTTTCCCAGATACGCAGTATTTT
TRBJ2-1	-	TRBV5-1	-	CASGSGFSYNEQFF	TGCGCCAGCGGTAGCGGATTCTCCTACAATGAGCAGTTCTTC
TRBJ1-1	-	TRBV28	-	CASAATFMNTEAFF	TGTGCCAGCGCTGCTACATTTATGAACACTGAAGCTTTCTTT
TRBJ1-2	-	TRBV14	-	CASSQVTGISAYDGYTF	TGTGCCAGCAGCCAAGTAACAGGGATCTCAGCCTATGATGGCTACACCTTC
TRBJ2-7	-	TRBV27	-	CASSFRGYYEQYF	TGTGCCAGCAGTTTCCGGGGGTATTACGAGCAGTACTTC
TRBJ1-2	-	TRBV28	-	CASSPYPDQAGGYTF	TGTGCCAGCAGTCCCTACCCGGATCAGGCCGGTGGCTACACCTTC
TRBJ2-3	TRBD2	TRBV27	-	CASSLLQPLAGAADTQYF	TGTGCCAGCAGCCTCCTCCAACCCCTAGCGGGAGCAGCAGATACGCAGTATTTT
TRBJ1-1	-	TRBV28	-	CASSRIGVLNTEAFF	TGTGCCAGCAGTCGGATTGGGGTGTTGAACACTGAAGCTTTCTTT
TRBJ2-1	TRBD2	TRBV27	-	CASSLNLADPYNEQFF	TGTGCCAGCAGTTTAAATCTAGCGGACCCCTACAATGAGCAGTTCTTC
TRBJ2-7	-	TRBV5-1	-	CASSPIGSEQYF	TGCGCCAGCTCTCCTATAGGGTCCGAGCAGTACTTC
TRBJ2-7	TRBD2	TRBV27	-	CASRGVAGHYEQYF	TGTGCCAGCAGAGGAGTAGCGGGACACTACGAGCAGTACTTC
TRBJ1-1	-	TRBV15	-	CATSRDPPGGNTEAFF	TGTGCCACCAGCAGAGATCCTCCCGGCGGGAACACTGAAGCTTTCTTT
TRBJ2-7	-	TRBV10-3	-	CAISEPGLRFEQYF	TGTGCCATCAGTGAGCCGGGACTCCGGTTCGAGCAGTACTTC
TRBJ2-7	-	TRBV7-9	-	CASSLPDNEQYF	TGTGCCAGCAGCTTACCGGACAACGAGCAGTACTTC
TRBJ2-7	TRBD2	TRBV9	-	CASSVRGGGEQYF	TGTGCCAGCAGCGTCCGGGGCGGGGGAGAGCAGTACTTC
TRBJ2-2	-	TRBV21-1	-	CASSNKWSGQGLNTGELFF	TGTGCCAGCAGCAACAAATGGTCTGGACAGGGTTTGAACACCGGGGAGCTGTTTTTT
TRBJ2-1	-	TRBV19	-	CASSIDPSPRYEQFF	TGTGCCAGTAGTATAGATCCCTCGCCCCGCTATGAGCAGTTCTTC
TRBJ2-5	-	TRBV9	-	CASSVVPAPQETQYF	TGTGCCAGCAGCGTAGTACCAGCACCTCAAGAGACCCAGTACTTC
TRBJ1-6	-	TRBV7-9	-	CASSFGQGRSPLHF	TGTGCCAGCAGCTTTGGGCAGGGGAGGTCACCCCTCCACTTT
TRBJ2-1	-	TRBV27	-	CASSWGARGDYNEQFF	TGTGCCAGCAGTTGGGGGGCCAGGGGAGATTACAATGAGCAGTTCTTC
TRBJ1-1	-	TRBV19	few	CASSIGFMEAFF	TGTGCCAGTAGTATAGGTTTTATGGAAGCTTTCTTT
TRBJ2-3	TRBD2	TRBV28	-	CASSLVGLAIGYF	TGTGCCAGCAGTTTAGTGGGACTAGCGATTGGGTATTTT